The T cell receptor beta chain under discussion was sequenced for a study of cytomegalovirus exposure and HLA in healthy donors. Across the study: Of roughly 400 genotyped donors, roughly 81% grouped in the Caucasian-associated ancestry cluster.

A word on this clone: The antigen remains undetermined.

Primers: 60 Vbeta forward and 13 Jbeta reverse. This table comes from immunoSEQ multiplex PCR, and its TCRdb copy is limited to in-frame clones, with some not included. The table has about 270,000 clones, 75% to 90% seen once. Germline CDR1 is MNHEY and CDR2 is SVGAGI. This CDR3 spans 15 amino acids. The V end was cut by 6 bases, the J end by 1 base, with 13 bases between. General observations from the study: Sequencing likely produced, as an artifact, a cluster of highly shared sequence variants. Association of a missense DCLRE1C variant with TCR beta V- and J-gene trimming was reported in a later analysis.

The rearrangement links TRBV6-5 to TRBJ2-1, with a tentative D call TRBD1 (5 bases). Input material: PBMCs. The origin of this receptor is a man aged 40-50 years in good health and CMV-seropositive. For the CDR3, the DNA is TGTGCCAGCAGCCACGACAGCGCTTCCTACAATGAGCAGTTCTTC. Residues: CASSHDSASYNEQFF.